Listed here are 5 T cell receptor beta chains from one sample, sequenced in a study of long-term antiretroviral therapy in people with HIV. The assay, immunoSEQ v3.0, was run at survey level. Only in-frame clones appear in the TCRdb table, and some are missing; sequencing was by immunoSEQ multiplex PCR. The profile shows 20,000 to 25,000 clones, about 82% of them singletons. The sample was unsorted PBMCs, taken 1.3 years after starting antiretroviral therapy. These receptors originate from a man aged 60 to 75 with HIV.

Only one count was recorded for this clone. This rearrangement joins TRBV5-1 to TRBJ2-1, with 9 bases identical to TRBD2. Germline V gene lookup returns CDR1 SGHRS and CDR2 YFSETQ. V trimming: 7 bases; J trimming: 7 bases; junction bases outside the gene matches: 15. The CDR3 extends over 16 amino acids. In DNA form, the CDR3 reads TGCGCCAGCTCTCGAGTAGCGGGAGAGGCAGTGAATGAGCAGTTCTTC. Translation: CASSRVAGEAVNEQFF.

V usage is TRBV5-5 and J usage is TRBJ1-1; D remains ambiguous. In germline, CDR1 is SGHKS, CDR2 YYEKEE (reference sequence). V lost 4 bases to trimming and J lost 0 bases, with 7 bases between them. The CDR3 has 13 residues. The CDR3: CASSLQMNTEAFF. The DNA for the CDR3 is TGTGCCAGCAGCCTTCAGATGAACACTGAAGCTTTCTTT. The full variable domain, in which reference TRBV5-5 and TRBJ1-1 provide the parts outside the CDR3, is DAGVTQSPTHLIKTRGQQVTLRCSPISGHKSVSWYQQVLGQGPQFIFQYYEKEERGRGNFPDRFSARQFPNYSSELNVNALLLGDSALYLCASSLQMNTEAFFGQGTRLTVV.

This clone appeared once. In DNA form, the CDR3 reads TGCGCCAGCAGCCAAGATCCGTTCCGAGGGAGAAGGAACTATGGCTACACCTTC. Amino acids: CASSQDPFRGRRNYGYTF. The chain employs TRBV4-1 and TRBJ1-2; no clear D gene. This CDR3 is 18 amino acids long. V was clipped by 0 bases and J by 2 bases, with 19 bases between them. CDR1 and CDR2 from the germline V gene are MGHRA and YSYEKL.

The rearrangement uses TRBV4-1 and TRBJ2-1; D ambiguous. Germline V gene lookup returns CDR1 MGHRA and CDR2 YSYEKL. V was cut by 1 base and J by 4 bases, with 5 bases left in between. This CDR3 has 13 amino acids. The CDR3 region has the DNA TGCGCCAGCAGCCAAGGGACGTACAATGAGCAGTTCTTC. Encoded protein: CASSQGTYNEQFF.

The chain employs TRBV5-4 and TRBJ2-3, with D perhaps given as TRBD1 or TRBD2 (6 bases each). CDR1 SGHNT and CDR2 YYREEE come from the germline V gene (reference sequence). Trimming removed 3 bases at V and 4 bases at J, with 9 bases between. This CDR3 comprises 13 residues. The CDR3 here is CASSSGGADTQYF. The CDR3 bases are TGTGCCAGCAGCTCCGGGGGCGCAGATACGCAGTATTTT.